This T cell receptor (beta chain) appears in the sequencing data of a study of blood T cell repertoires in COVID-19 (dated by TCRdb to the early 2020s). As for the study more broadly: Collaborator samples came from the United States, Italy and Spain and covered acute and convalescent phases of COVID-19. The repertoires were released in a freely available public database intended as a resource for research on the immune response to SARS-CoV-2. The samples were drawn from two sources: the first 160 participants of the ongoing ImmuneRACE study, and 1,200 or so subjects contributed by 6 global collaborators. The prospective study material was composed of cDNA or gDNA derived from T cells, B-cell-depleted T cells, or PBMCs. The sample metadata nearly always contained a de-identified subject ID, COVID-19 status, age in years and sex. Subjects who had been exposed to COVID-19, were actively infected with it, or had recovered from it provided the deeply sampled blood TCRbeta repertoires that made up the dataset. Where HLA class I and class II types were available, the types were taken from metadata supplied by the sample provider, not from assay-based typing. What the authors observed across the whole study: The quantity of clinical and demographic metadata differed by source and by participant and was supplied without curation.

Of note for this clone: It has no known antigen specificity. Base qualities are not at hand, and no much larger clone is one base apart.

CDR1 and CDR2 (MNHEY, SVGAGI) derive from the germline V gene. A distance of 12 bases separates the germline ends of V and J, which lose 2 bases and 3 bases respectively. The cysteine opens and the phenylalanine closes a CDR3 of 15 amino acids. Only CDR3 DNA is held: 45 bases, read in frame from base 1. Collaborating institutions collected whole blood in K2EDTA tubes following their own protocols. For TCRbeta analysis, collaborators shipped samples as frozen whole blood, isolated PBMCs, or DNA extracted from either of those sample types. TCRbeta CDR3 regions were amplified from genomic DNA by means of the immunoSEQ Assay, a bias-controlled multiplex PCR. The authors' analysis ran thus. The number of nucleated cells in each sample was estimated by amplification of reference gene primers within the assay. To quantify the absolute abundance of each unique TCRbeta CDR3 rearrangement, sequence reads were collapsed and filtered. Productive Simpson clonality was computed per sample as the square root of Simpson's diversity index over productive rearrangements. Entries here come from immuneACCESS through TCRdb and include only in-frame sequences with V and J called. Some clones fail to appear in such tables; in the studies checked, an unresolved V gene covers under half of the shortfall, and the cause of the remainder is unknown. D and trimming were read from the DNA, whereas the V and J calls and clone size are those reported in that table. The sample yields under 150,000 clones; about 91% were counted once. 25% to 35% of the sample is held by the ten biggest clonotypes.

Sequencing used peripheral blood. The source is a human donor in a cohort sampled during active COVID-19. The rearrangement joined TRBV6-5 to TRBJ2-3, and possibly TRBD2, on 6 matching bases. CDR3 sequence: CASSYGAGRTDTQYF. The nucleotides are TGTGCCAGCAGTTACGGGGCAGGGAGGACAGATACGCAGTATTTT.